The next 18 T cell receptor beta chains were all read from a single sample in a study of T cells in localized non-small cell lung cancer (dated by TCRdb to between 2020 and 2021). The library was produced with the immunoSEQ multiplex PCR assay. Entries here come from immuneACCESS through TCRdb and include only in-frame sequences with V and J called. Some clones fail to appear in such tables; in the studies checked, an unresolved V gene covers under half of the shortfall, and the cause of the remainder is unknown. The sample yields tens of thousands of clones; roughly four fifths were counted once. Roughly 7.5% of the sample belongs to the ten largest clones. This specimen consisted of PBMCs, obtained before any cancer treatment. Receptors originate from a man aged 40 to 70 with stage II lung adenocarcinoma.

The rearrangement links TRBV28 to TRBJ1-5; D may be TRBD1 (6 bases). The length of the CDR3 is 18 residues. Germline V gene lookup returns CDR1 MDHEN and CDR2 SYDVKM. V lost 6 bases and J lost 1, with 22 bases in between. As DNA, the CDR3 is TGTGCCAGCAGCCCTGCCCCGGCAGGGGTCGGAAGCAATCAGCCCCAGCATTTT. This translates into CASSPAPAGVGSNQPQHF.

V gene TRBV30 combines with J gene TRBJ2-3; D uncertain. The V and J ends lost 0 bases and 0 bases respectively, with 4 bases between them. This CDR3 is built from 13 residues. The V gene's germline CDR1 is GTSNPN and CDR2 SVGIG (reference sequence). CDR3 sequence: CAWSVRSTDTQYF. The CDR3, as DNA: TGTGCCTGGAGTGTAAGGAGCACAGATACGCAGTATTTT.

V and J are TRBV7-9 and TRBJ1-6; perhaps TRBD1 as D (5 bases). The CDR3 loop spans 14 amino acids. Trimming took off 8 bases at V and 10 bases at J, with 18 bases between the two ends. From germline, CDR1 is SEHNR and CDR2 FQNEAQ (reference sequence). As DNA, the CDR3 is TGTGCCAGCGCCCCGAGGGGAACAAAGTCACCCCTCCACTTT. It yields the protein CASAPRGTKSPLHF.

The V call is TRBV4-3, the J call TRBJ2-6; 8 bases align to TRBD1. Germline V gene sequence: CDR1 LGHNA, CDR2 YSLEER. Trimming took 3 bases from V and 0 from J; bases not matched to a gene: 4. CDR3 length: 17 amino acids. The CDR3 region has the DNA TGCGCCAGCAGCCAGGACAGGGCTTCCTCTGGGGCCAACGTCCTGACTTTC. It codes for CASSQDRASSGANVLTF.

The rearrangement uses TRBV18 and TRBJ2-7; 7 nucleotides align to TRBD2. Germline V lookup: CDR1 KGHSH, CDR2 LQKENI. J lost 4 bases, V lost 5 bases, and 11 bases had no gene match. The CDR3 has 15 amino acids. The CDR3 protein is CASSVGGTPEYEQYF. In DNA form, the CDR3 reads TGTGCCAGCTCAGTGGGAGGGACTCCAGAATACGAGCAGTACTTC.

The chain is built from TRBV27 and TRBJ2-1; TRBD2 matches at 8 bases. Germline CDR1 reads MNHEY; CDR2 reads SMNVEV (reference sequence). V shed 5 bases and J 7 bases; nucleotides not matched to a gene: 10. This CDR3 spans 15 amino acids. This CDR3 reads CASSPLAGGQNEQFF. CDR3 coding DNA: TGTGCCAGCAGTCCGCTGGCGGGAGGACAGAATGAGCAGTTCTTC.

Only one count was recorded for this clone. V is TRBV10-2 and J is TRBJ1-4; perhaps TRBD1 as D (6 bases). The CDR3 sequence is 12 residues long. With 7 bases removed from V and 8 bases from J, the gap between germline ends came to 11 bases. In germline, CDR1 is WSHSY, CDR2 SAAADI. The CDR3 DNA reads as TGCGCCAGCACCACGGGGGCAGAAAAACTGTTTTTT. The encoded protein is CASTTGAEKLFF.

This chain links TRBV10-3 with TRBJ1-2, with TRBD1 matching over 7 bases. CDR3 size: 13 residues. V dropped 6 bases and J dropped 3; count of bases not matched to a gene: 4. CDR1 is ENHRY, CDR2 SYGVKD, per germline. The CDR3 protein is CAISPGQDYGYTF. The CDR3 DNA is TGTGCCATCAGCCCTGGACAGGACTATGGCTACACCTTC.

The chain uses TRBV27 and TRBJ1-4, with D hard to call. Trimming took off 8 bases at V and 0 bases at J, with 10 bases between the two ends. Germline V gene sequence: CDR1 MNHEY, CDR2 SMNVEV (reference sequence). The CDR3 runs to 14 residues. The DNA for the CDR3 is TGTGCCAGCTCGGGAAGGGCAACTAATGAAAAACTGTTTTTT. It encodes CASSGRATNEKLFF.

DNA for the CDR3: TGTGCCAGCAGCTCGAGACTAGCGGGAGTGAATGAGCAGTTCTTC. This gives the protein CASSSRLAGVNEQFF. This chain uses TRBV11-2 with TRBJ2-1; 12 bases map to TRBD2. The CDR3 is 15 residues long. The trim removed 4 bases at V and 7 bases at J, leaving 5 bases unmatched. Germline lookup yields CDR1 SGHAT and CDR2 FQNNGV.

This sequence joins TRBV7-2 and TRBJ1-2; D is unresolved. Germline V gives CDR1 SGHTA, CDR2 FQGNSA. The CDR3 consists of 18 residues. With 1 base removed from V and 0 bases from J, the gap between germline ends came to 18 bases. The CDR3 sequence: CASSLDRATRLTNYGYTF. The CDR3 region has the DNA TGTGCCAGCAGCTTAGATCGGGCTACCAGACTCACTAACTATGGCTACACCTTC.

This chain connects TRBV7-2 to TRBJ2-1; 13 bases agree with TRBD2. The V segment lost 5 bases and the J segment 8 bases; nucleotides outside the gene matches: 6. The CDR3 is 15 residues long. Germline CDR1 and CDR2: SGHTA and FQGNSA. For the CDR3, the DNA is TGTGCCAGCAGCCGGACTAGCGGGAGTCCCGATGAGCAGTTCTTC. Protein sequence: CASSRTSGSPDEQFF.

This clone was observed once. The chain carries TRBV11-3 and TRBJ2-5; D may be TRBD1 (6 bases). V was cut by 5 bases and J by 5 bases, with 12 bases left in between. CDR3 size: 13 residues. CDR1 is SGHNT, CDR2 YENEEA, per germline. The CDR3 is CASSRGQLETQYF. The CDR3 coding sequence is TGTGCCAGCAGCCGCGGACAGTTGGAGACCCAGTACTTC. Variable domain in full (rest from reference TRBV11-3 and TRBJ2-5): EAGVVQSPRYKIIEKKQPVAFWCNPISGHNTLYWYLQNLGQGPELLIRYENEEAVDDSQLPKDRFSAERLKGVDSTLKIQPAELGDSAVYLCASSRGQLETQYFGPGTRLLVL.

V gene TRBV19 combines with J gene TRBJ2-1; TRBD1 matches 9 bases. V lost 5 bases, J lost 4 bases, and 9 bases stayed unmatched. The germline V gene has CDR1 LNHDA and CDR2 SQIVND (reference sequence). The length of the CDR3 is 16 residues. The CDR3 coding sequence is TGTGCCAGTAGTGCCCGGACAGGGGCGATATACAATGAGCAGTTCTTC. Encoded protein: CASSARTGAIYNEQFF.

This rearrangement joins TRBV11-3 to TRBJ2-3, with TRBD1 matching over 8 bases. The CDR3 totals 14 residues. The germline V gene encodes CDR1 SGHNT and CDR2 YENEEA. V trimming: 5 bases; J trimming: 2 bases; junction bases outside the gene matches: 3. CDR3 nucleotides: TGTGCCAGCAGCCGCAGGGGGCCCACAGATACGCAGTATTTT. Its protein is CASSRRGPTDTQYF.

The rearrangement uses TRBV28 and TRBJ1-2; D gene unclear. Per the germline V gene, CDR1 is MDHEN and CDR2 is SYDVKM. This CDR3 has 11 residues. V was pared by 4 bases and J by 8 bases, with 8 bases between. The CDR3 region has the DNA TGTGCCAGCAGTTGGAAGGGAGGCTACACCTTC. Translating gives CASSWKGGYTF.

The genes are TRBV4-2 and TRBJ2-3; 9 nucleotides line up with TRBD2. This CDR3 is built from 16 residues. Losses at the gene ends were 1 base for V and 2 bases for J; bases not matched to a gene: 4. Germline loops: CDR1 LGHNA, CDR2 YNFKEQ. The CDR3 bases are TGTGCCAGCAGCCAAGCCCTAGCGGGGATCACAGATACGCAGTATTTT. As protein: CASSQALAGITDTQYF.

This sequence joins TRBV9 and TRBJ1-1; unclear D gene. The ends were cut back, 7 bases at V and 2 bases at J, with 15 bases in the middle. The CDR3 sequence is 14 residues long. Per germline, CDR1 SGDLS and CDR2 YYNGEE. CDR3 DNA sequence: TGTGCCAGCGGACCAAGAGAGGGTAACACTGAAGCTTTCTTT. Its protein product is CASGPREGNTEAFF.